A selection of T cell receptor beta chains follows, all from one sample in a study of identical twins. TCRdb ran MiXCR on the 5' RACE reads and lists one entry per CDR3 protein. The sample has roughly 710,000 distinct CDR3 sequences; roughly 6.2% are singletons. The sample taken for sequencing was naive T cells sorted from blood. The receptor source for this set is a man aged 18 to 30 in good health. Each CDR3 is given with its conserved first and last residue. A D gene is named only where the DNA matches it firmly. Expanded clones get a size class; other rows say once, few or many, or leave the size out.

j_gene: TRBJ1-1; v_gene: TRBV20-1; d_gene: NA; abundance: many; CDR3nt: TGCAGTGCTAGAGACGTCGACTCCCTCGCGGTGGCTTTCTTT; CDR3aa: CSARDVDSLAVAFF
j_gene: TRBJ1-3; v_gene: TRBV11-1; d_gene: TRBD1; abundance: few; CDR3nt: TGTGCCAGCAGCTCGCCTAGGGGACAGGGGAACTCTGGAAACACCATATATTTT; CDR3aa: CASSSPRGQGNSGNTIYF
j_gene: TRBJ2-6; v_gene: TRBV4-1; d_gene: NA; abundance: NA; CDR3nt: TGCGCCAGCAGCCAATATACGCGATCTGGGGCCAACGTCCTGACTTTC; CDR3aa: CASSQYTRSGANVLTF
j_gene: TRBJ2-1; v_gene: TRBV12-3/TRBV12-4; d_gene: NA; abundance: many; CDR3nt: TGTGCCAGCAGTCCTTTAGTTAGCTCCTACAATGAGCAGTTCTTC; CDR3aa: CASSPLVSSYNEQFF
j_gene: TRBJ2-2; v_gene: TRBV2; d_gene: NA; abundance: few; CDR3nt: TGTGCCAGCACGGCGGCTAGCCCGAACACCGGGGAGCTGTTTTTT; CDR3aa: CASTAASPNTGELFF
j_gene: TRBJ1-1; v_gene: TRBV6-2/TRBV6-3; d_gene: NA; abundance: many; CDR3nt: TGTGCCAGCAACCAGCCCCGGGATCTCCCTGAAGCTTTCTTT; CDR3aa: CASNQPRDLPEAFF
j_gene: TRBJ2-7; v_gene: TRBV29-1; d_gene: NA; abundance: NA; CDR3nt: TGCAGCGTTGTGGGGGTGGGGGAGAACTCCTACGAGCAGTACTTC; CDR3aa: CSVVGVGENSYEQYF
j_gene: TRBJ1-2; v_gene: TRBV7-9; d_gene: NA; abundance: many; CDR3nt: TGTGCCCTATCAACAGGGACGTGGGGCTACACCTTC; CDR3aa: CALSTGTWGYTF
j_gene: TRBJ2-7; v_gene: TRBV6-1; d_gene: TRBD2; abundance: NA; CDR3nt: TGTGCCACCTTCCAGACTAGCGGGGCCTACGAGCAGTACTTC; CDR3aa: CATFQTSGAYEQYF
j_gene: TRBJ2-3; v_gene: TRBV6-6; d_gene: NA; abundance: NA; CDR3nt: TGTGCCAGCAGTCCCCACCAGGACCATACGCAGTATTTT; CDR3aa: CASSPHQDHTQYF
j_gene: TRBJ2-7; v_gene: TRBV7-9; d_gene: NA; abundance: few; CDR3nt: TGTGCCAGCAGCAAAGGACCGAGAGCGGAGCAGTACTTC; CDR3aa: CASSKGPRAEQYF
j_gene: TRBJ2-3; v_gene: TRBV5-1; d_gene: NA; abundance: many; CDR3nt: TGCGCCAGCAGCCCGGGGGAGGCAGATACGCAGTATTTT; CDR3aa: CASSPGEADTQYF
j_gene: TRBJ2-5; v_gene: TRBV6-2/TRBV6-3; d_gene: TRBD1; abundance: few; CDR3nt: TGTGCCAGCAGTGACCCGACAGGGGGCGGTTTGGAGACCCAGTACTTC; CDR3aa: CASSDPTGGGLETQYF
j_gene: TRBJ2-1; v_gene: TRBV28; d_gene: TRBD2; abundance: NA; CDR3nt: TGTGGCAGCAGTCCATCGGGACTAGCGGGAGATGAGCAGTTCTTC; CDR3aa: CGSSPSGLAGDEQFF
j_gene: TRBJ2-3; v_gene: TRBV12-3/TRBV12-4; d_gene: TRBD2; abundance: many; CDR3nt: TGTGCCAGCAGTAAACCTAGCGGTCACACAGATACGCAGTATTTT; CDR3aa: CASSKPSGHTDTQYF
j_gene: TRBJ2-1; v_gene: TRBV25-1; d_gene: TRBD2; abundance: many; CDR3nt: TGTGCCAGCAGTGAACTCCGAGCGGGAGCTTGGAATGAGCAGTTCTTC; CDR3aa: CASSELRAGAWNEQFF
j_gene: TRBJ2-1; v_gene: TRBV20-1; d_gene: TRBD2; abundance: many; CDR3nt: TGCAGTGCTAGCACTAGTCGGACTAGCGGATACAATGAGCAGTTCTTC; CDR3aa: CSASTSRTSGYNEQFF
j_gene: TRBJ2-7; v_gene: TRBV29-1; d_gene: NA; abundance: many; CDR3nt: TGCAGCGCCATCGGGGTCAGGGCCTACGAGCAGTACTTC; CDR3aa: CSAIGVRAYEQYF
j_gene: TRBJ2-7; v_gene: TRBV4-3; d_gene: TRBD1; abundance: few; CDR3nt: TGCGCCAGCAGCGCCGGGACAGGGTCTACCTACGAGCAGTACTTC; CDR3aa: CASSAGTGSTYEQYF
j_gene: TRBJ2-7; v_gene: TRBV7-2; d_gene: TRBD2; abundance: NA; CDR3nt: TGTGCCAGCAGCTTACCGGGACTACCCTGGGACGAGCAGTACTTC; CDR3aa: CASSLPGLPWDEQYF
j_gene: TRBJ2-2; v_gene: TRBV12-3/TRBV12-4; d_gene: NA; abundance: many; CDR3nt: TGTGCCAGCAGTTTCGGCACCGGGGAGCTGTTTTTT; CDR3aa: CASSFGTGELFF
j_gene: TRBJ2-1; v_gene: TRBV27; d_gene: TRBD2; abundance: NA; CDR3nt: TGTGCCAGCAGTAACCTAGCGGCAAATATGGACAATGAGCAGTTCTTC; CDR3aa: CASSNLAANMDNEQFF
j_gene: TRBJ1-2; v_gene: TRBV12-3/TRBV12-4; d_gene: NA; abundance: many; CDR3nt: TGTGCCAGCAGTTTCGAGGGCGGCTACACCTTC; CDR3aa: CASSFEGGYTF
j_gene: TRBJ1-5; v_gene: TRBV12-3/TRBV12-4; d_gene: NA; abundance: many; CDR3nt: TGTGCCAGCAGTTTCGGCAGCTCCCTCAATCAGCCCCAGCATTTT; CDR3aa: CASSFGSSLNQPQHF
j_gene: TRBJ2-7; v_gene: TRBV5-1; d_gene: NA; abundance: NA; CDR3nt: TGCGCCAGCAGCCAAAGCTACGAGCAGCACTTC; CDR3aa: CASSQSYEQHF
j_gene: TRBJ2-5; v_gene: TRBV28; d_gene: NA; abundance: many; CDR3nt: TGTGCCAGCAGTTTGGGAGGACGGGTAGAGACCCAGTACTTC; CDR3aa: CASSLGGRVETQYF
j_gene: TRBJ2-5; v_gene: TRBV5-1; d_gene: NA; abundance: NA; CDR3nt: TGCGCCAGCAGCTTGATGGTGGGAGCCCAGTACTTC; CDR3aa: CASSLMVGAQYF
j_gene: TRBJ2-7; v_gene: TRBV6-1; d_gene: NA; abundance: NA; CDR3nt: TGTGCCAGCAGTGAAGCCATTCCGGGGTCCGAGCAGTACTTC; CDR3aa: CASSEAIPGSEQYF
j_gene: TRBJ2-7; v_gene: TRBV5-1; d_gene: TRBD1; abundance: NA; CDR3nt: TGCGCCAGCAGCTTACGGGACAGGGGTTTTAACGAGCAGTACTTC; CDR3aa: CASSLRDRGFNEQYF
j_gene: TRBJ2-3; v_gene: TRBV4-1; d_gene: NA; abundance: many; CDR3nt: TGCGCCAGCAGCCAAGGACCGGCAGATACGCAGTATTTT; CDR3aa: CASSQGPADTQYF
j_gene: TRBJ2-1; v_gene: TRBV6-1; d_gene: NA; abundance: NA; CDR3nt: TGTGCCAGCAGTGAAGCGGGAGGGGGAAGTGAGCAGTTCTTC; CDR3aa: CASSEAGGGSEQFF
j_gene: TRBJ2-1; v_gene: TRBV20-1; d_gene: TRBD2; abundance: many; CDR3nt: TGCAGTGCCCGGACTAGCGGGAGGGCTAGGGATGAGCAGTTCTTC; CDR3aa: CSARTSGRARDEQFF
j_gene: TRBJ2-3; v_gene: TRBV20-1; d_gene: TRBD2; abundance: many; CDR3nt: TGCAGTGCTAGAGGGTCTAGCGGTGGTCTAGATACGCAGTATTTT; CDR3aa: CSARGSSGGLDTQYF
j_gene: TRBJ2-1; v_gene: TRBV20-1; d_gene: TRBD2; abundance: many; CDR3nt: TGCAGTGCTAGGGGTGTATTAGCGGGACTCAATGAGCAGTTCTTC; CDR3aa: CSARGVLAGLNEQFF
j_gene: TRBJ2-7; v_gene: TRBV6-5; d_gene: NA; abundance: many; CDR3nt: TGTGCCAGCAGTTACTCTCGAGGAGGCTACGAGCAGTACTTC; CDR3aa: CASSYSRGGYEQYF
j_gene: TRBJ2-1; v_gene: TRBV20-1; d_gene: NA; abundance: many; CDR3nt: TGCAGTGCAACAATAACAGGGAGACCCTACAATGAGCAGTTCTTC; CDR3aa: CSATITGRPYNEQFF
j_gene: TRBJ2-1; v_gene: TRBV7-2; d_gene: NA; abundance: NA; CDR3nt: TGTGCCAGCAGCCGCCGTTTTTATGAGCAGTTCTTC; CDR3aa: CASSRRFYEQFF